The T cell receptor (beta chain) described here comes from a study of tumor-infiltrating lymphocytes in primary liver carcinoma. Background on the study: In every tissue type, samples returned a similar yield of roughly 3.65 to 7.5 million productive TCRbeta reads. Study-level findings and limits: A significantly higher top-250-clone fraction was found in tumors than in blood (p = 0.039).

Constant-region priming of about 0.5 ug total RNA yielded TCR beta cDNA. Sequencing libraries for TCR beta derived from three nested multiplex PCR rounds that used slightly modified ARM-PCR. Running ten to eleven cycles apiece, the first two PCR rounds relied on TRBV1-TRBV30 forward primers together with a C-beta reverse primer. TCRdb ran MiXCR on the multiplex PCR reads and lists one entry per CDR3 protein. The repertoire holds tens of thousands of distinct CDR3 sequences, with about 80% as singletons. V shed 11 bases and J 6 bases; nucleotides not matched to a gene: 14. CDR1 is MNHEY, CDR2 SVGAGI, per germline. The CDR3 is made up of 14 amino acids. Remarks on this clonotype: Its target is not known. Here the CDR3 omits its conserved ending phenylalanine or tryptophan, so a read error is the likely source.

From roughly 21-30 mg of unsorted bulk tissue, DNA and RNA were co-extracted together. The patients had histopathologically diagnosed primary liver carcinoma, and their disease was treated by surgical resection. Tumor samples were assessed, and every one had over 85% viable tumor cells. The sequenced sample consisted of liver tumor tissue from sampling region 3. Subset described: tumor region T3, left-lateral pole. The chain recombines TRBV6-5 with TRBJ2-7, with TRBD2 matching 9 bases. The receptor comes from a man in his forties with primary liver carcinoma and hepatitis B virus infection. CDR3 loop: CASRPEGLACEQYS. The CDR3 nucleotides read TGTGCCTCCAGACCGGAGGGACTAGCCTGCGAGCAGTACTCC.